This entry is about one T cell receptor beta chain. Unique molecular identifiers were incorporated when the TCRbeta library was constructed. From the PCR reads, TCRdb called clonotypes with MiXCR, one entry per CDR3 protein. The top ten hold 2% to 2.5% of the sample, which has about 590,000 distinct CDR3 sequences, 10% to 15% seen once. This CDR3 region has 13 residues. The V gene lost 1 base and the J gene lost 5 bases, with 8 bases spanning the gap. Germline loops: CDR1 MGHDK, CDR2 SYGVNS. This specimen comes from a study of T-cell reconstitution after alpha-beta-depleted transplantation in children.

The gene calls are TRBV25-1 and TRBJ1-1; no definite D call. The receptor was derived from a male patient younger than 18 who had a stem cell transplant for acute myeloid leukemia, so the T cells may come from the graft donor. The specimen comprised PBMCs, mostly from graft donor cells, sampled 360 days after TCRalphabeta/CD19-depleted stem cell transplant. CDR3 amino acids: CASSELGGTEAFF. CDR3 sequence (DNA): TGTGCCAGCAGTGAATTGGGAGGGACTGAAGCTTTCTTT.